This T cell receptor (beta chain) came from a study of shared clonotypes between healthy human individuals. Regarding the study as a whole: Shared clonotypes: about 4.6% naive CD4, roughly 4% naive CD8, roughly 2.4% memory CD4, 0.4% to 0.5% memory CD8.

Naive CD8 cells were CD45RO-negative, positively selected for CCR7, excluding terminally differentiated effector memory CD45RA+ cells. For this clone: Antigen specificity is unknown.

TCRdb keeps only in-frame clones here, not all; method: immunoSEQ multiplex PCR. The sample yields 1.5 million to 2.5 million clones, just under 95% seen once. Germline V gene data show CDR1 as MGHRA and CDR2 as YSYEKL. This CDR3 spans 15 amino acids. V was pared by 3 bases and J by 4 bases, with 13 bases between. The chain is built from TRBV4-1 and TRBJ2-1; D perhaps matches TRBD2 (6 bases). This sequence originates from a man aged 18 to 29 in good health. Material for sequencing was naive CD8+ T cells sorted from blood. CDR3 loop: CASSHGGLNYNEQFF. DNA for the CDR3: TGCGCCAGCAGCCACGGGGGACTGAATTACAATGAGCAGTTCTTC.